The clone carrying this TCR beta chain has more than one count but fewer than ten. The V and J ends lost 4 bases and 2 bases respectively, with 8 bases between them. The CDR3 contains 13 residues. Germline-derived CDR1 and CDR2 are SGHAT and FQNNGV. The sample comes from a study of CD8+ T cells in alopecia areata. The sample's treatment: oral pan-JAK inhibitor, 5-10 mg twice daily. RNA was extracted and reverse transcribed into cDNA as the sequencing template. Sequencing was performed with immunoSEQ multiplex PCR; in TCRdb, only in-frame clones are kept and a portion is missing. The profile shows around 270,000 clones, more than 45% of them singletons.

This material consisted of CD4+ T cells sorted from blood, taken at week 24, from a patient treated with tofacitinib. The V gene is TRBV11-2, the J gene TRBJ2-5; D unclear. This TCR was sampled from a human donor with alopecia areata. The CDR3 protein is CASSWEFQETQYF. For the CDR3, the DNA is TGTGCCAGCAGCTGGGAATTTCAAGAGACCCAGTACTTC.